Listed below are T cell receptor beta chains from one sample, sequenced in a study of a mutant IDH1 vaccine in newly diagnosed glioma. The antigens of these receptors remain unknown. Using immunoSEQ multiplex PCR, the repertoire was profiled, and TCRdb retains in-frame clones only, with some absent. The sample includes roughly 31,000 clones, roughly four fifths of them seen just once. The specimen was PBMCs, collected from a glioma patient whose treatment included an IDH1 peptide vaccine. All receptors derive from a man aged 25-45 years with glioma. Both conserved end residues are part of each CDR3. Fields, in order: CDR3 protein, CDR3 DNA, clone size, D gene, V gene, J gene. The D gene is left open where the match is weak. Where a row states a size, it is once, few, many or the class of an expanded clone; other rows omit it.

CASSSPRQGLPGVVYGYTF,TGTGCCAGCAGCTCGCCCCGACAGGGCCTACCCGGGGTAGTCTATGGCTACACCTTC,NA,TRBD1,TRBV28,TRBJ1-2
CASSKRDSGLLGLYTF,TGTGCCAGTAGTAAGAGGGACTCCGGGCTCCTGGGACTCTACACCTTC,NA,NA,TRBV19,TRBJ1-2
CASSEASGFSYEQYF,TGTGCCAGCAGTGAAGCGAGCGGATTCTCCTACGAGCAGTACTTC,NA,NA,TRBV6-1,TRBJ2-7
CASSQVGEQFF,TGTGCCAGCAGTCAAGTCGGTGAGCAGTTCTTC,NA,NA,TRBV25-1,TRBJ2-1
CASSQDWDRGRASGNTIYF,TGCGCCAGCAGCCAAGATTGGGACAGGGGAAGGGCCTCTGGAAACACCATATATTTT,NA,TRBD1,TRBV4-1,TRBJ1-3
CASSSIGTGGGEQYF,TGTGCCAGCAGCTCTATCGGGACAGGGGGCGGCGAGCAGTACTTC,NA,TRBD1,TRBV7-9,TRBJ2-7
CASSEDHPFLTEAFF,TGTGCCAGTAGTGAAGACCATCCTTTTCTCACTGAAGCTTTCTTT,NA,NA,TRBV19,TRBJ1-1
CASSSPSGTGLQTQYF,TGCGCCAGCAGCTCTCCTAGCGGGACGGGTCTTCAGACGCAGTATTTT,NA,TRBD2,TRBV5-1,TRBJ2-3
CASSPVGETNTGELFF,TGTGCCAGTAGCCCCGTCGGAGAAACGAACACCGGGGAGCTGTTTTTT,NA,NA,TRBV19,TRBJ2-2
CASSRTGGKGSSPLHF,TGTGCCAGCAGTCGAACAGGGGGCAAAGGCTCGTCACCCCTCCACTTT,NA,TRBD1,TRBV28,TRBJ1-6
CASSLVSGEGTEAFF,TGCGCCAGCAGCTTAGTCTCAGGAGAGGGGACTGAAGCTTTCTTT,NA,NA,TRBV5-1,TRBJ1-1
CASSDPRQGGNQPQHF,TGTGCCAGCAGTGATCCTCGACAGGGCGGCAATCAGCCCCAGCATTTT,once,TRBD1,TRBV6-1,TRBJ1-5
CASSEALGRTEAFF,TGTGCCAGCAGTGAAGCGCTCGGGAGGACTGAAGCTTTCTTT,NA,NA,TRBV6-1,TRBJ1-1
CASSFRRLEQETQYF,TGTGCCAGCAGCTTCAGGCGGCTAGAACAAGAGACCCAGTACTTC,NA,NA,TRBV7-9,TRBJ2-5
CSVDLAGQNTGELFF,TGCAGCGTTGATCTAGCGGGCCAGAACACCGGGGAGCTGTTTTTT,NA,TRBD2,TRBV29-1,TRBJ2-2
CSVEASRDTQYF,TGCAGCGTTGAGGCCTCCAGGGATACGCAGTATTTT,NA,NA,TRBV29-1,TRBJ2-3
CASSQGNQPQHF,TGTGCCAGTAGTCAGGGCAATCAGCCCCAGCATTTT,once,NA,TRBV19,TRBJ1-5
CASSVDTGTDTQYF,TGTGCCAGCAGCGTAGATACGGGCACAGATACGCAGTATTTT,NA,NA,TRBV9,TRBJ2-3
CASSVGTGGNTEAFF,TGTGCCAGCAGCGTAGGGACCGGGGGGAACACTGAAGCTTTCTTT,NA,NA,TRBV9,TRBJ1-1
CASRGTGGYGYTF,TGTGCCAGCAGGGGGACAGGTGGGTATGGCTACACCTTC,NA,TRBD1,TRBV27,TRBJ1-2
CASSSEGLVYEQYF,TGTGCCAGCAGCTCCGAAGGACTAGTCTACGAGCAGTACTTC,NA,TRBD2,TRBV5-5,TRBJ2-7
CAWNSGGGAFF,TGTGCCTGGAATTCGGGAGGGGGAGCTTTCTTT,NA,NA,TRBV30,TRBJ1-1
CASSELGQTSTNEKLFF,TGTGCCAGCAGTGAACTGGGACAAACTTCAACTAATGAAAAACTGTTTTTT,NA,NA,TRBV2,TRBJ1-4
CASSVSHGTEAFF,TGTGCCAGCAGTGTCAGTCATGGTACTGAAGCTTTCTTT,NA,NA,TRBV2,TRBJ1-1
CASSEALGGTAYGYTF,TGTGCCAGCAGTGAAGCGCTCGGTGGGACGGCTTATGGCTACACCTTC,NA,NA,TRBV2,TRBJ1-2
CATSGITTADNTEAFF,TGTGCCACCAGCGGGATAACGACGGCCGATAACACTGAAGCTTTCTTT,NA,NA,TRBV15,TRBJ1-1
CASSDLHRGGGNQPQHF,TGTGCCAGTAGTGACCTCCACAGGGGTGGGGGCAATCAGCCCCAGCATTTT,NA,TRBD1,TRBV19,TRBJ1-5
CASTPQGYVISTDTQYF,TGTGCCAGCACCCCCCAGGGGTACGTTATTAGCACAGATACGCAGTATTTT,NA,NA,TRBV5-6,TRBJ2-3
CASSLALQGNTEAFF,TGTGCCAGCAGCTTGGCCCTGCAGGGGAACACTGAAGCTTTCTTT,once,NA,TRBV5-6,TRBJ1-1
CASSLAAAGQETQYF,TGTGCCAGCAGCTTAGCAGCTGCAGGCCAAGAGACCCAGTACTTC,NA,NA,TRBV7-8,TRBJ2-5
CASSYSGVGETQYF,TGTGCCAGCAGTTACTCGGGGGTAGGAGAGACCCAGTACTTC,once,NA,TRBV6-5,TRBJ2-5
CASGIGRRNTIYF,TGTGCCAGCGGAATTGGACGCCGAAACACCATATATTTT,NA,NA,TRBV2,TRBJ1-3
CASSDSPGRGTEQFF,TGTGCCAGCAGTGACTCGCCGGGGAGGGGCACTGAGCAGTTCTTC,NA,TRBD2,TRBV6-4,TRBJ2-1
CASSLEDTSTDTQYF,TGCGCCAGCAGCTTGGAGGACACTAGCACAGATACGCAGTATTTT,NA,NA,TRBV5-1,TRBJ2-3
CASSRALFQPDGYTF,TGTGCCAGCAGCCGGGCGTTATTCCAACCGGATGGCTACACCTTC,NA,NA,TRBV5-6,TRBJ1-2
CASSVVQYSGNTIYF,TGTGCCAGCAGCGTAGTACAATACTCTGGAAACACCATATATTTT,NA,NA,TRBV9,TRBJ1-3
CASSLDGDEAFF,TGTGCCAGCAGCTTGGACGGGGATGAAGCTTTCTTT,NA,NA,TRBV5-8,TRBJ1-1
CASSLPGFNEKLFF,TGTGCCAGCAGCTTGCCGGGGTTTAATGAAAAACTGTTTTTT,NA,NA,TRBV5-6,TRBJ1-4
CASSLSTDTQYF,TGTGCCAGCAGCTTGTCCACAGATACGCAGTATTTT,NA,NA,TRBV5-6,TRBJ2-3
CASSSSLGNTEAFF,TGTGCCAGCAGTTCCTCTTTAGGGAACACTGAAGCTTTCTTT,NA,NA,TRBV28,TRBJ1-1
CASKDWNDVKNIQYF,TGTGCCAGCAAGGACTGGAACGATGTCAAAAACATTCAGTACTTC,NA,NA,TRBV6-1,TRBJ2-4
CAWSLSGYEQYF,TGTGCCTGGAGTTTATCTGGCTACGAGCAGTACTTC,NA,NA,TRBV30,TRBJ2-7
CASQSGVNQPQHF,TGTGCCAGCCAGTCAGGGGTCAATCAGCCCCAGCATTTT,NA,NA,TRBV18,TRBJ1-5
CSVVGLAGGSNTGELFF,TGCAGCGTTGTAGGTCTAGCGGGAGGGAGCAACACCGGGGAGCTGTTTTTT,NA,TRBD2,TRBV29-1,TRBJ2-2
CASSWTPGSSYEQYF,TGTGCCAGCAGCTGGACCCCGGGTAGCTCCTACGAGCAGTACTTC,once,NA,TRBV5-5,TRBJ2-7
CASTSQQGTEAFF,TGTGCCAGTACATCTCAACAGGGAACTGAAGCTTTCTTT,NA,NA,TRBV19,TRBJ1-1